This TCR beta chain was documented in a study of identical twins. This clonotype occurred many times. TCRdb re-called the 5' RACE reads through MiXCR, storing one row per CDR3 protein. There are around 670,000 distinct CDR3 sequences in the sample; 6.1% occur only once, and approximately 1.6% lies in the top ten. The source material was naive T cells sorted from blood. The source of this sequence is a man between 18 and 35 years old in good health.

DNA for the CDR3: TGTGCCACCAGCAGAGGAAAAGTCGGGGGCACCGGGGAGCTGTTTTTT. It specifies CATSRGKVGGTGELFF. The rearrangement uses TRBV15 and TRBJ2-2; a weak D match, TRBD2 (6 bases). The germline V and J ends were trimmed by 1 base and 4 bases, with 13 bases remaining between them. CDR1 and CDR2 (germline): LNHNV, YYDKDF (reference sequence). The CDR3 sequence is 16 residues long.